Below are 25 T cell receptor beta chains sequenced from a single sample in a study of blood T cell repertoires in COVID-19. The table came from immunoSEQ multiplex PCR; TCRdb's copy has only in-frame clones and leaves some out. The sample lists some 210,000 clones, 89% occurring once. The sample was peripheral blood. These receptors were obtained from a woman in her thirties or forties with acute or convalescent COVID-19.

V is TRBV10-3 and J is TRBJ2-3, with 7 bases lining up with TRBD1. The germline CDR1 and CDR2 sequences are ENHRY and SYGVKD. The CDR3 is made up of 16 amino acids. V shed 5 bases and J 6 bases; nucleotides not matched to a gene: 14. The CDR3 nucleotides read TGTGCCATCAGTCTTGGGACAGAGGGCGTGAGTGATACGCAGTATTTT. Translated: CAISLGTEGVSDTQYF.

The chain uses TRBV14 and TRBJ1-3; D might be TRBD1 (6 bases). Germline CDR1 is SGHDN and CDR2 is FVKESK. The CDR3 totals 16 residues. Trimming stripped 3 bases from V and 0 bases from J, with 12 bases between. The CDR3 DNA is TGTGCCAGCAGCCATGGGACACACGTCTCTGGAAACACCATATATTTT. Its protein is CASSHGTHVSGNTIYF.

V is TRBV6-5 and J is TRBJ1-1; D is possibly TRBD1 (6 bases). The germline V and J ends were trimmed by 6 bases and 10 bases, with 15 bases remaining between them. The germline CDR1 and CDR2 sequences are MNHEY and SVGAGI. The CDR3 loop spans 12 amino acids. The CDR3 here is CASSVGGIRAFF. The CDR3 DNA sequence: TGTGCCAGCAGCGTAGGGGGTATAAGAGCTTTCTTT.

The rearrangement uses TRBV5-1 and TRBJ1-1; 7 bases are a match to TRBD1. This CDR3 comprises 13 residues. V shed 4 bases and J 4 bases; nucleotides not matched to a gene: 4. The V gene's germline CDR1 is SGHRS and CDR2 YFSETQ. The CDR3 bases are TGCGCCAGCAGCGAGGGACAGACCACTGAAGCTTTCTTT. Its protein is CASSEGQTTEAFF. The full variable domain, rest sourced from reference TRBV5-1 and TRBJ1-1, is KAGVTQTPRYLIKTRGQQVTLSCSPISGHRSVSWYQQTPGQGLQFLFEYFSETQRNKGNFPGRFSGRQFSNSRSEMNVSTLELGDSALYLCASSEGQTTEAFFGQGTRLTVV.

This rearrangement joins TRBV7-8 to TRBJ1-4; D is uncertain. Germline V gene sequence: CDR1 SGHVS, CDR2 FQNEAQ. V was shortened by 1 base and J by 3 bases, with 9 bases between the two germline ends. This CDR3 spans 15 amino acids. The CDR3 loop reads CASSLGRGANEKLFF. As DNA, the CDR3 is TGTGCCAGCAGCTTAGGGAGAGGTGCTAATGAAAAACTGTTTTTT.

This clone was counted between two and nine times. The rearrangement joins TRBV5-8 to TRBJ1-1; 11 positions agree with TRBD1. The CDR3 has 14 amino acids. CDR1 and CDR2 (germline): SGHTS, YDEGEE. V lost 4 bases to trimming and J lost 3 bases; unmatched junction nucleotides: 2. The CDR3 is CASSPGQGDTEAFF. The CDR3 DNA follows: TGTGCCAGCAGCCCGGGACAGGGGGACACTGAAGCTTTCTTT.

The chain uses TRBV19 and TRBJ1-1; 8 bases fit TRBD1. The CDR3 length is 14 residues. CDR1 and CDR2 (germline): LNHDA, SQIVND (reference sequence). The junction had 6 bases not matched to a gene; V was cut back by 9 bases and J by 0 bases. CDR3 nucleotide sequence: TGTGCCAGAACCCGGGACAGGCTGAACACTGAAGCTTTCTTT. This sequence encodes CARTRDRLNTEAFF. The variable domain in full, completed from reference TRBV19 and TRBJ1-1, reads DGGITQSPKYLFRKEGQNVTLSCEQNLNHDAMYWYRQDPGQGLRLIYYSQIVNDFQKGDIAEGYSVSREKKESFPLTVTSAQKNPTAFYLCARTRDRLNTEAFFGQGTRLTVV.

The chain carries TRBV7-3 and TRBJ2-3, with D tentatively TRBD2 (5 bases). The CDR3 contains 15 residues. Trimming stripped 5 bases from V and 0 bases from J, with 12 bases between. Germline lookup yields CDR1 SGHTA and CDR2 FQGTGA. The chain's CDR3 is CASSTRRTSTDTQYF. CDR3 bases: TGTGCCAGCAGCACACGGAGGACTAGCACAGATACGCAGTATTTT.

The CDR3 region has the DNA TGTGCCAGCAGTGAACAGGGGGCAAACTTTCCTGACTATGGCTACACCTTC. It specifies CASSEQGANFPDYGYTF. This sequence joins TRBV25-1 and TRBJ1-2, with 8 bases lining up with TRBD1. V lost 2 bases and J lost 3; bases outside the gene matches: 11. The germline V gene encodes CDR1 MGHDK and CDR2 SYGVNS. CDR3 size: 17 residues.

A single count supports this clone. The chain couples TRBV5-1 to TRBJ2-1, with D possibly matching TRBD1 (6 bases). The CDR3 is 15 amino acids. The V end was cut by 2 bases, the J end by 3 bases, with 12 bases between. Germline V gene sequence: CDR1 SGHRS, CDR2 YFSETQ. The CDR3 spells CASSFAGTLYNEQFF. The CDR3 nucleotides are TGCGCCAGCAGCTTCGCCGGGACACTCTACAATGAGCAGTTCTTC.

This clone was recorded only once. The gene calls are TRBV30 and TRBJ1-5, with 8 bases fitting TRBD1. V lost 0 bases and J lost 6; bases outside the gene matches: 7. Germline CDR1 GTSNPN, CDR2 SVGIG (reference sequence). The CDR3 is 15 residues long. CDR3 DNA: TGTGCCTGGAGTGTACCGACAGGGGTCGGTCAGCCCCAGCATTTT. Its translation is CAWSVPTGVGQPQHF. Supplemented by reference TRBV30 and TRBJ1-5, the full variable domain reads SQTIHQWPATLVQPVGSPLSLECTVEGTSNPNLYWYRQAAGRGLQLLFYSVGIGQISSEVPQNLSASRPQDRQFILSSKKLLLSDSGFYLCAWSVPTGVGQPQHFGDGTRLSIL.

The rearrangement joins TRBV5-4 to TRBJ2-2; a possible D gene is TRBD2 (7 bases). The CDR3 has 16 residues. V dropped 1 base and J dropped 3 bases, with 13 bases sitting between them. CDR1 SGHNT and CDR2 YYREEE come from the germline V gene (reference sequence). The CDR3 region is CASSLWAGADTGELFF. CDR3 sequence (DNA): TGTGCCAGCAGCTTGTGGGCGGGGGCCGACACCGGGGAGCTGTTTTTT.

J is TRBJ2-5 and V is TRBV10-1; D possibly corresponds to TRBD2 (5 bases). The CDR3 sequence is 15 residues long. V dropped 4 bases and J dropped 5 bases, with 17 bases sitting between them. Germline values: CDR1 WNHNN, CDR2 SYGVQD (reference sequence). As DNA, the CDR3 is TGCGCCAGCAGTGCCGACGAACTGTCGGGGGAGACCCAGTACTTC. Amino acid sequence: CASSADELSGETQYF.

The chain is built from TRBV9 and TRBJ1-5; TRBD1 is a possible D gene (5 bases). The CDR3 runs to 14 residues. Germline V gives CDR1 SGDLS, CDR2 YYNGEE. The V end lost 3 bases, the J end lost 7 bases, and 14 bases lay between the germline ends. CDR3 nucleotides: TGTGCCAGCAGCGCCGGACAATCCTTCCAGCCCCAGCATTTT. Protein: CASSAGQSFQPQHF.

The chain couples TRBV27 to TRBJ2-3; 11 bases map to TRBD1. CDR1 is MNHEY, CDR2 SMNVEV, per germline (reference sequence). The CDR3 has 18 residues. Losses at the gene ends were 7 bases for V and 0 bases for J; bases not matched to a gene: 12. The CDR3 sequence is CASTSRDRGVKSTDTQYF. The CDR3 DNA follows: TGTGCCAGCACCTCCCGGGACAGGGGGGTCAAAAGCACAGATACGCAGTATTTT.

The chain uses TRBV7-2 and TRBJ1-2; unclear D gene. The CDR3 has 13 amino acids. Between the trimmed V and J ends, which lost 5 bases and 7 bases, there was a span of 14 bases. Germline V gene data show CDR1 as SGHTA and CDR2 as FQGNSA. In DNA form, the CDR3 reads TGTGCCAGCAGCCCCCGGGAGGTTGCTGGCTACACCTTC. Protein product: CASSPREVAGYTF.

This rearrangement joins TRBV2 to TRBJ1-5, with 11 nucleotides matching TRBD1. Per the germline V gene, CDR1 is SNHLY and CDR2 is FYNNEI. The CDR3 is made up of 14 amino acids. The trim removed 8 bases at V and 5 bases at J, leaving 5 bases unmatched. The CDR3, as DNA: TGTGCCAGCGGCGGGACAGGGGGTCATCAGCCCCAGCATTTT. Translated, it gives CASGGTGGHQPQHF.

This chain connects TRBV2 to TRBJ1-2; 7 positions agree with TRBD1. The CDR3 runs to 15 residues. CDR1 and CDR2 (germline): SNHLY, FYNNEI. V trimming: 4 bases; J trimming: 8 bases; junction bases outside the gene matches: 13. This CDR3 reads CASSVDRALTGGYTF. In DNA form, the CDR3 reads TGTGCCAGCAGTGTAGACAGGGCCCTAACTGGGGGCTACACCTTC.

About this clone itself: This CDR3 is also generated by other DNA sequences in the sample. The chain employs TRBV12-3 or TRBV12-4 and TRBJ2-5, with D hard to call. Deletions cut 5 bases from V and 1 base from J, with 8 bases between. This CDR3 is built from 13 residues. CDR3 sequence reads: CASSLPPQETQYF. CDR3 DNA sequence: TGTGCCAGCAGTCTCCCCCCCCAAGAGACCCAGTACTTC.

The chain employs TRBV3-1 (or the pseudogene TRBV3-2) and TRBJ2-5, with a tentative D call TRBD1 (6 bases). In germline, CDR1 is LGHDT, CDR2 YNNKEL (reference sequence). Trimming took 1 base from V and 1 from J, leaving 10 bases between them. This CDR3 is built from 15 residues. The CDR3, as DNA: TGTGCCAGCAGCCAAGCAGGGGAACCCCAAGAGACCCAGTACTTC. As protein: CASSQAGEPQETQYF.

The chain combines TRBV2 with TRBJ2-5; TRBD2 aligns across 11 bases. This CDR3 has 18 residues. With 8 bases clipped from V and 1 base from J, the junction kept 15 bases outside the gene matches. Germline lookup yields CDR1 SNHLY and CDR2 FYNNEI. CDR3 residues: CASRLAGTGWGFQETQYF. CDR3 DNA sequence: TGTGCCAGCCGACTAGCGGGGACGGGTTGGGGGTTCCAAGAGACCCAGTACTTC.

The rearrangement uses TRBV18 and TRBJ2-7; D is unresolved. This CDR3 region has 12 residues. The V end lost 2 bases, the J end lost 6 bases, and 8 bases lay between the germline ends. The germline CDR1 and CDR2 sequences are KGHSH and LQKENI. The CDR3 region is CASSPSLGEQYV. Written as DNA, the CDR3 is TGTGCCAGCTCACCAAGTCTAGGCGAGCAGTACGTC.

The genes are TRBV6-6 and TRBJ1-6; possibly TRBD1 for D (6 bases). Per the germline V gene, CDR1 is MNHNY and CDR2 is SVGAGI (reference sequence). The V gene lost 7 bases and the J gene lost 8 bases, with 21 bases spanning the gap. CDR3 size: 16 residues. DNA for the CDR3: TGTGCCAGCATTCTGCGGTCCAGGGGTCGGGATTCACCCCTCCACTTT. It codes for CASILRSRGRDSPLHF.

The CDR3 region is CASSIKPNTEAFF. DNA for the CDR3: TGTGCCAGTAGTATCAAGCCGAACACTGAAGCTTTCTTT. This chain uses TRBV19 with TRBJ1-1; no definite D call. The length of the CDR3 is 13 residues. V lost 3 bases and J lost 1, with 6 bases in between. Germline-derived CDR1 and CDR2 are LNHDA and SQIVND (reference sequence).

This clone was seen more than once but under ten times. CDR3 sequence: CASRGLNTGELFF. The CDR3 DNA reads TGTGCCAGCAGGGGACTTAACACCGGGGAGCTGTTTTTT. The rearrangement links TRBV25-1 to TRBJ2-2; possibly TRBD2 for D (6 bases). Germline-derived CDR1 and CDR2 are MGHDK and SYGVNS. The ends were cut back, 6 bases at V and 2 bases at J, with 7 bases in the middle. CDR3 length: 13 amino acids. The variable domain in full, completed from reference TRBV25-1 and TRBJ2-2, reads EADIYQTPRYLVIGTGKKITLECSQTMGHDKMYWYQQDPGMELHLIHYSYGVNSTEKGDLSSESTVSRIRTEHFPLTLESARPSHTSQYLCASRGLNTGELFFGEGSRLTVL.